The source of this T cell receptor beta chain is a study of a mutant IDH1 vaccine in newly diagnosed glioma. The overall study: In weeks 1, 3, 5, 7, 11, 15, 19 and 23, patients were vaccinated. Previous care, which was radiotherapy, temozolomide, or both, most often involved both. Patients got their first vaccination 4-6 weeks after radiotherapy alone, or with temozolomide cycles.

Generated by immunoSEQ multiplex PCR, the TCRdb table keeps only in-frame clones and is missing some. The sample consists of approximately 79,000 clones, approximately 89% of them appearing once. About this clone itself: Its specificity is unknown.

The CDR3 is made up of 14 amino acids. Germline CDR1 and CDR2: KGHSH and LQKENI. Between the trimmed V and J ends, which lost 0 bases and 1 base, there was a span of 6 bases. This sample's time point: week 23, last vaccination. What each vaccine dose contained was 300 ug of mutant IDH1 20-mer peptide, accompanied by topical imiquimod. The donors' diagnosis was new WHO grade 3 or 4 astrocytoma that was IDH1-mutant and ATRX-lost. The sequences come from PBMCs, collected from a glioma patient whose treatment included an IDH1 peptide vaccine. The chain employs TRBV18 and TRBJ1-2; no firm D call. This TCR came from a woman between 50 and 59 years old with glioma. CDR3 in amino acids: CASSPPGYNYGYTF. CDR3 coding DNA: TGTGCCAGCTCACCACCGGGCTATAACTATGGCTACACCTTC.